The 21 T cell receptor beta chains presented below share a single source sample, sequenced in a study of regulatory T cells in long-lasting Graves disease. Time point defined: persistent/refractory GD, antithyroid drugs over 5 years with positive TRAb. The TCR library was prepared using RNA isolated from PBMCs. Building the TCR beta libraries relied on iRepertoire HTBI primers, and CDR3 regions underwent Arm-PCR. TCRdb ran MiXCR on the multiplex PCR reads and lists one entry per CDR3 protein. The table shows some 420,000 distinct CDR3 sequences, with less than 25% occurring only once. Specimen: peripheral blood mononuclear cells (PBMCs), collected when the disease was refractory, from a patient treated with antithyroid drugs. The origin of the receptors is a female donor with Graves disease.

V is TRBV6-2 or TRBV6-3 and J is TRBJ2-7; D is possibly TRBD2 (5 bases). From germline, CDR1 is MNHEY and CDR2 SVGEGT. V was clipped by 10 bases and J by 4 bases, with 8 bases between them. The CDR3 has 10 residues. CDR3: CATGSYEQYF. In DNA, the CDR3 is TGTGCCACGGGGTCTTACGAGCAGTACTTC.

In its sample, this clonotype was seen once. This chain links TRBV6-2 or TRBV6-3 with TRBJ2-6, with TRBD1 matching 8 bases. This CDR3 region has 16 residues. J gave up 0 bases and V 6 bases, and 4 bases lay outside the gene matches. Germline assignment: CDR1 MNHEY and CDR2 SVGEGT. The CDR3 bases are TGTGCCAGCAGACGGACAGGGAGCTCTGGGGCCAACGTCCTGACTTTC. Translation: CASRRTGSSGANVLTF.

This clonotype was recorded at least ten times. The V gene is TRBV6-1, the J gene TRBJ2-5; 7 bases fit TRBD1. Germline V CDR1 and CDR2: MNHNS, SASEGT. Germline trimming cut 10 bases from V and 10 bases from J; bases unmatched to any gene: 6. The CDR3 length is 10 residues. The CDR3 nucleotides are TGTGCCACGGGACAGAACGACCAGTACTTC. Amino acid sequence: CATGQNDQYF.

V gene TRBV24-1 combines with J gene TRBJ1-5; a possible D gene is TRBD1 (5 bases). This CDR3 region has 16 residues. The ends were cut back, 5 bases at V and 0 bases at J, with 13 bases in the middle. Germline V gives CDR1 KGHDR, CDR2 SFDVKD. The CDR3 here is CATSGEAGYSNQPQHF. As DNA, the CDR3 is TGTGCCACCAGTGGCGAAGCAGGGTATAGCAATCAGCCCCAGCATTTT.

This chain's CDR3 is CASSPSPSLYEQYF. The CDR3 nucleotides read TGTGCCAGCAGTCCATCACCCAGTTTGTACGAGCAGTACTTC. The chain uses TRBV7-2 and TRBJ2-7, with unresolved D. This CDR3 comprises 14 residues. Germline-derived CDR1 and CDR2 are SGHTA and FQGNSA. Trimming took 6 bases from V and 4 from J, leaving 16 bases between them. Full variable domain (rest looked up from reference TRBV7-2 and TRBJ2-7): GAGVSQSPSNKVTEKGKDVELRCDPISGHTALYWYRQSLGQGLEFLIYFQGNSAPDKSGLPSDRFSAERTGGSVSTLTIQRTQQEDSAVYLCASSPSPSLYEQYFGPGTRLTVT.

In its sample, this clonotype was seen a few times. This chain links TRBV28 with TRBJ2-3, with 7 bases fitting TRBD1. Germline CDR1 and CDR2: MDHEN and SYDVKM. The CDR3 is 16 residues long. J gave up 3 bases and V 6 bases, and 12 bases lay outside the gene matches. This chain's CDR3 is CASSTLGQLKTDTQYF. The CDR3 DNA sequence: TGTGCCAGCAGCACCCTGGGACAGCTTAAGACAGATACGCAGTATTTT.

There are many counts of this clonotype. The rearrangement joins TRBV12-3 or TRBV12-4 to TRBJ1-5; D remains ambiguous. Trimming shortened V by 5 bases and J by 4 bases, and 12 bases separated the two germline ends. The CDR3 is 14 amino acids. CDR3 bases: TGTGCCAGCAGTGCGGACTTTGAGAATCAGCCCCAGCATTTT. Its protein product is CASSADFENQPQHF.

This sequence joins TRBV6-2 or TRBV6-3 and TRBJ1-4; a possible D gene is TRBD1 (5 bases). The CDR3 totals 15 residues. Germline CDR1 MNHEY, CDR2 SVGEGT. Trimming shortened V by 2 bases and J by 8 bases, and 15 bases separated the two germline ends. CDR3 in DNA: TGTGCCAGCAGTTACCCTGAAGGGGCGGAAGAAAAACTGTTTTTT. Translation: CASSYPEGAEEKLFF.

This clonotype was seen more than once but under ten times. This chain joins TRBV6-1 and TRBJ1-5, with D perhaps TRBD1 (5 bases). CDR1 MNHNS and CDR2 SASEGT come from the germline V gene. This CDR3 is built from 14 residues. Trimming pared 4 bases from V and 7 bases from J, leaving 14 bases between. As DNA, the CDR3 is TGTGCCAGCAGTGGAAGGGGCGGTGGGCAGCCCCAGCATTTT. Encoded protein: CASSGRGGGQPQHF.

This clonotype appeared a few times. The chain has TRBV7-8 and TRBJ1-1; 8 bases fit TRBD1. V was pared by 0 bases and J by 5 bases, with 8 bases of the junction left unmatched. The CDR3 sequence is 16 residues long. CDR1 SGHVS and CDR2 FQNEAQ come from the germline V gene. CDR3 nucleotide sequence: TGTGCCAGCAGCTTAGCGGGCCAGGGGGCGAGAACTGAAGCTTTCTTT. It specifies CASSLAGQGARTEAFF.

This clonotype came up many times. The rearrangement joins TRBV6-1 to TRBJ1-2; D gene ambiguous. Germline values: CDR1 MNHNS, CDR2 SASEGT. Deletions cut 8 bases from V and 1 base from J, with 11 bases between. The CDR3 is made up of 13 amino acids. CDR3 DNA: TGTGCCAGCGCGGCGGAGATTAACTATGGCTACACCTTC. Its protein is CASAAEINYGYTF.

This rearrangement joins TRBV20-1 to TRBJ2-5, with 8 bases matching TRBD2. CDR3 length equals 17 residues. The V segment lost 1 base and the J segment 1 base; nucleotides outside the gene matches: 11. CDR1 is DFQATT and CDR2 is SNEGSKA in the germline V gene (reference sequence). The CDR3 DNA follows: TGCAGTGCTAGAGTTCCACAGCGGGGGCAGGGCCAAGAGACCCAGTACTTC. Translating it yields CSARVPQRGQGQETQYF.

This clonotype was counted many times. The rearrangement links TRBV11-2 to TRBJ2-7; D may be TRBD2 (5 bases). Germline V gene lookup returns CDR1 SGHAT and CDR2 FQNNGV. Trimming took 4 bases from V and 7 from J, leaving 11 bases between them. This CDR3 is built from 12 residues. CDR3 amino acids: CASSSSRGEQYF. The CDR3 nucleotides are TGTGCCAGCAGCTCTTCACGGGGAGAGCAGTACTTC.

The rearrangement links TRBV2 to TRBJ2-1, with D uncertain. V was clipped by 5 bases and J by 0 bases, with 8 bases between them. Germline lookup yields CDR1 SNHLY and CDR2 FYNNEI. The CDR3 is 14 amino acids. The CDR3 here is CASSSVGSYNEQFF. Here the CDR3 DNA reads TGTGCCAGCAGTTCAGTGGGCTCCTACAATGAGCAGTTCTTC.

The chain joins TRBV3-1 to TRBJ1-5; D uncertain. V was pared by 0 bases and J by 6 bases, with 12 bases between. Per the germline V gene, CDR1 is LGHDT and CDR2 is YNNKEL (reference sequence). The CDR3 is 15 amino acids. In DNA, the CDR3 is TGTGCCAGCAGCCAAGATTCCGGACCTGGTCAGCCCCAGCATTTT. Its protein product is CASSQDSGPGQPQHF.

This clonotype showed up many times. The V call is TRBV7-2, the J call TRBJ1-2, with D perhaps TRBD1 (5 bases). CDR1 is SGHTA and CDR2 is FQGNSA in the germline V gene. V was clipped by 2 bases and J by 3 bases, with 10 bases between them. The CDR3 has 14 amino acids. The CDR3 DNA reads as TGTGCCAGCAGCTTAACGCGGGGCTACTATGGCTACACCTTC. Residues: CASSLTRGYYGYTF. The full variable domain, with the rest looked up from reference TRBV7-2 and TRBJ1-2, is GAGVSQSPSNKVTEKGKDVELRCDPISGHTALYWYRQSLGQGLEFLIYFQGNSAPDKSGLPSDRFSAERTGGSVSTLTIQRTQQEDSAVYLCASSLTRGYYGYTFGSGTRLTVV.

The V call is TRBV6-2 or TRBV6-3, the J call TRBJ2-7; D is undetermined. The V gene's germline CDR1 is MNHEY and CDR2 SVGEGT. This CDR3 has 15 amino acids. Trimming cost V 2 bases and J 5 bases, with 16 bases left between them. CDR3 region: CASSYGRPAEDEQYF. Here the CDR3 DNA reads TGTGCCAGCAGTTACGGGCGCCCAGCCGAGGACGAGCAGTACTTC.

This clonotype was observed at least ten times. The rearrangement uses TRBV28 and TRBJ2-7; a possible D gene is TRBD2 (6 bases). Germline V gene data show CDR1 as MDHEN and CDR2 as SYDVKM. Deletions cut 5 bases from V and 0 bases from J, with 20 bases between. The CDR3 has 17 residues. The CDR3 sequence: CASSTPPGLQSSYEQYF. The CDR3 DNA follows: TGTGCCAGCAGTACTCCTCCGGGACTCCAAAGCTCCTACGAGCAGTACTTC.

This clonotype came up a few times. The V gene is TRBV2, the J gene TRBJ2-1; perhaps TRBD2 as D (5 bases). V was clipped by 9 bases and J by 4 bases, with 22 bases between them. This CDR3 has 16 residues. The V gene's germline CDR1 is SNHLY and CDR2 FYNNEI. The CDR3 region is CASSKSRGSGYNEQFF. The CDR3 DNA reads as TGTGCCAGTTCTAAATCTAGAGGGTCTGGGTACAATGAGCAGTTCTTC.

Written as DNA, the CDR3 is TGTGCCAGTAATAGCCCGCAAACGGGACCCCAGCATTTT. Protein sequence: CASNSPQTGPQHF. The V gene is TRBV19, the J gene TRBJ1-5; D call uncertain. V shed 7 bases and J shed 10 bases, with 17 bases lying between them. The CDR3 sequence is 13 residues long. Per the germline V gene, CDR1 is LNHDA and CDR2 is SQIVND (reference sequence).

This clonotype was picked up many times. The V call is TRBV6-2 or TRBV6-3, the J call TRBJ2-6, with D possibly matching TRBD1 (6 bases). From germline, CDR1 is MNHEY and CDR2 SVGEGT. Trimming took off 4 bases at V and 1 base at J, with 8 bases between the two ends. This CDR3 has 15 residues. The CDR3 sequence: CASSFRGSGANVLTF. For the CDR3, the DNA is TGTGCCAGCAGTTTCAGGGGATCTGGGGCCAACGTCCTGACTTTC.